This is a list of T cell receptor beta chains from one sample in a study of T cell changes during pregnancy in multiple sclerosis. Profiling relied on immunoSEQ multiplex PCR, and the TCRdb table lists in-frame clones only, not all of them. The sample records 95,000 to 100,000 clones, 91% being singletons. The sequenced sample was peripheral blood, obtained in the second trimester of pregnancy. The receptor source for this set is a female donor with multiple sclerosis, enrolled in a pregnancy study. CDR3s include the opening cysteine and the closing phenylalanine or tryptophan. The D gene is left open where the match is weak. The size entry is marked missing in some rows and otherwise reads once, few, many or a size class.

v_call,clone_size,j_call,d_call,cdr3_length,cdr3_nt,cdr3_aa
TRBV28,-,TRBJ1-2,-,17,TGTGCCAGCAGTTTGGGATCTGTGATAGGGGCAAGCTATGGCTACACCTTC,CASSLGSVIGASYGYTF
TRBV11-1,-,TRBJ2-4,TRBD2,16,TGTGCCAGCAGCCCGGGGGGGAAGGTAGCCAAAAACATTCAGTACTTC,CASSPGGKVAKNIQYF
TRBV7-2,-,TRBJ1-1,-,11,TGTGCCACTCGAGTTTCCACTGAAGCTTTCTTT,CATRVSTEAFF
TRBV11-3,-,TRBJ2-1,-,13,TGTGCCAGCAGCTTAGTGCCGGGAAATGAGCAGTTCTTC,CASSLVPGNEQFF
TRBV29-1,-,TRBJ2-1,TRBD2,21,TGCAGCGTCGGGACAGCATCTCTGGGACTAGCGGGGCGAAGCTCCTACAATGAGCAGTTCTTC,CSVGTASLGLAGRSSYNEQFF
TRBV14,few,TRBJ2-5,-,12,TGTGCCAGCAGCCCTAGATGGGAGACCCAGTACTTC,CASSPRWETQYF
TRBV10-3,-,TRBJ1-3,-,14,TGTGCCATCAGTGAGTCCGGCTCTGGAAACACCATATATTTT,CAISESGSGNTIYF
TRBV6-4,-,TRBJ1-3,-,14,TGTGCCAGCAGTTCTATACTTCAGGAGGACACCATATATTTT,CASSSILQEDTIYF
TRBV23-1,-,TRBJ2-5,-,10,TGCGCCAGCCCCTTCCAGACCCAGTACTTC,CASPFQTQYF
TRBV5-1,-,TRBJ2-1,TRBD2,14,TGCGCCAGCAGCTCGACTAGCGGATACAATGAGCAGTTCTTC,CASSSTSGYNEQFF
TRBV16,-,TRBJ2-7,TRBD1,16,TGTGCCAGCAGCCAATCCTGGGACAGGGGGATCTACGAGCAGTACTTC,CASSQSWDRGIYEQYF